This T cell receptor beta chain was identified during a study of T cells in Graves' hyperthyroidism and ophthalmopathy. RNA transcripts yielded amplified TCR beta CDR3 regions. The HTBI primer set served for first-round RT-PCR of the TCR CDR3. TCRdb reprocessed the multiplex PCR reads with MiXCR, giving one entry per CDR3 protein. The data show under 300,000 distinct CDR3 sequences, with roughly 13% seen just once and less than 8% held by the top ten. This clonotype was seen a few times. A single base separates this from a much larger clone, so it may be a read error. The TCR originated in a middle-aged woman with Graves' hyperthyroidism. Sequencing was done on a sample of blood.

The CDR3 reads CNVEEDRAAPNYGYTF. The CDR3 DNA follows: TGCAACGTTGAAGAAGACAGGGCTGCACCTAACTATGGCTACACCTTC. V usage is TRBV29-1 and J usage is TRBJ1-2; 7 bases are shared with TRBD1. Looked up from germline, CDR1 is SQVTM and CDR2 is ANQGSEA. The CDR3 is 16 residues long. Using reference TRBV29-1 and TRBJ1-2 for the parts outside the CDR3, the full variable domain is SAVISQKPSRDICQRGTSLTIQCQVDSQVTMMFWYRQQPGQSLTLIATANQGSEATYESGFVIDKFPISRPNLTFSTLTVSNMSPEDSSIYLCNVEEDRAAPNYGYTFGSGTRLTVV.